The present T cell receptor (beta chain) was sequenced within a study of blood T cells in healthy people across ages. A second roughly 6 to 12 cycle PCR used barcoded and J-beta primers. TCRdb analysed the 5' RACE reads with MiXCR anew, one entry per CDR3 protein. This table holds under 2,000,000 distinct CDR3 sequences, about 50% found once. With regard to this clonotype: What it binds is unknown. The germline gene is not matched at one end of the junction; a read error may be the cause.

The germline V gene has CDR1 PRHDT and CDR2 FYEKMQ (reference sequence). The CDR3 is made up of 15 amino acids. General study points: TCR beta diversity per million T cells fell roughly linearly with age.

The receptor was derived from a woman aged 40 to 55 in good health. This chain uses TRBV13 with TRBJ1-2; D gene ambiguous. Sequencing was performed on blood. The CDR3 sequence is CAGSRSGVYNYGYTF. CDR3 DNA sequence: TGTGCCGGCAGCCGCTCCGGGGTCTATAACTATGGCTACACCTTC.